One and the same sample provided the 13 T cell receptor beta chains below, sequenced in a study of blood T cell repertoires in COVID-19. Clones were sequenced by immunoSEQ multiplex PCR, and TCRdb holds only the in-frame ones, with some missing. The sample shows approximately 120,000 clones, around three quarters of them seen only once. The sample was peripheral blood. These receptors came from a man aged 40-49 years with active or convalescent COVID-19.

This chain links TRBV5-1 with TRBJ1-1; D is unresolved. The V end lost 8 bases, the J end lost 3 bases, and 17 bases lay between the germline ends. In germline, CDR1 is SGHRS, CDR2 YFSETQ. This CDR3 region has 14 residues. CDR3 sequence reads: CASSGLGSDTEAFF. For the CDR3, the DNA is TGCGCCAGTTCAGGTTTGGGGAGTGACACTGAAGCTTTCTTT.

The chain links TRBV7-9 to TRBJ1-6; weak D call: TRBD1 (5 bases). CDR1 is SEHNR and CDR2 is FQNEAQ in the germline V gene (reference sequence). Trimming removed 5 bases at V and 15 bases at J, with 14 bases between. This CDR3 has 12 residues. Here the CDR3 reads CASSRDSSFLHF. DNA of the CDR3: TGTGCCAGCAGCCGAGACAGTTCTTTCCTCCACTTT.

This clone was seen once. The V and J genes are TRBV5-1 and TRBJ1-5, with D tentatively TRBD1 (5 bases). The CDR3 extends over 14 amino acids. V was cut by 2 bases and J by 3 bases, with 9 bases left in between. CDR1 is SGHRS, CDR2 YFSETQ, per germline. CDR3 sequence reads: CASSFGGLNQPQHF. In nucleotides, the CDR3 is TGCGCCAGCAGCTTTGGGGGACTCAATCAGCCCCAGCATTTT.

This chain connects TRBV21-1 to TRBJ1-1; TRBD1 is the table's D call, not checked against the DNA. TRBV21-1 has pseudogene status. This CDR3 has 17 residues. CDR3 in amino acids: CASTLTRGGESVTEAFF. The CDR3 nucleotides are TGTGCCAGCACCCTGACGAGAGGGGGCGAGTCTGTTACTGAAGCTTTCTTT.

The chain is built from TRBV9 and TRBJ1-3; TRBD1 is a possible D gene (6 bases). CDR3 size: 12 residues. Trimming cost V 3 bases and J 9 bases, with 10 bases left between them. The V gene's germline CDR1 is SGDLS and CDR2 YYNGEE. The chain's CDR3 is CASSARGSTIYF. DNA for the CDR3: TGTGCCAGCAGCGCCAGGGGATCCACCATATATTTT.

In its sample, this clone was seen a few times. This chain links TRBV7-3 with TRBJ2-1; 11 positions match TRBD2. Unmatched junction bases numbered 10, after V lost 5 bases and J lost 7 bases. The CDR3 length is 16 residues. Germline V lookup: CDR1 SGHTA, CDR2 FQGTGA. The CDR3 coding sequence is TGTGCCAGCAGCCCGCAACCTAGCGGGGGGCAAAATGAGCAGTTCTTC. Translated: CASSPQPSGGQNEQFF.

The chain couples TRBV5-1 to TRBJ2-5; maybe TRBD1 (6 bases). The V gene's germline CDR1 is SGHRS and CDR2 YFSETQ. The CDR3 contains 13 residues. The V end was cut by 4 bases, the J end by 1 base, with 8 bases between. In nucleotides, the CDR3 is TGCGCCAGCAGCCGGACAGTCCAAGAGACCCAGTACTTC. This translates into CASSRTVQETQYF.

The chain joins TRBV15 to TRBJ1-1; 7 bases are a match to TRBD1. V was pared by 3 bases and J by 6 bases, with 10 bases of the junction left unmatched. This CDR3 is 15 amino acids long. Looked up from germline, CDR1 is LNHNV and CDR2 is YYDKDF (reference sequence). CDR3 region: CATSRGGQAKSEAFF. DNA of the CDR3: TGTGCCACCAGCAGGGGAGGACAGGCAAAGTCTGAAGCTTTCTTT.

The sample holds a few counts of this clone. V usage is TRBV5-5 and J usage is TRBJ1-1; D unresolved. Per the germline V gene, CDR1 is SGHKS and CDR2 is YYEKEE (reference sequence). The CDR3 is made up of 17 amino acids. Trimming pared 5 bases from V and 1 base from J, leaving 21 bases between. This CDR3 is CASSRNFIGEENTEAFF. DNA of the CDR3: TGTGCCAGCAGTCGCAACTTCATCGGGGAAGAGAACACTGAAGCTTTCTTT.

The J gene is TRBJ2-5, the V gene TRBV7-9; a weak D match, TRBD1 (5 bases). Trimming took off 3 bases at V and 4 bases at J, with 15 bases between the two ends. This CDR3 comprises 15 residues. Per the germline V gene, CDR1 is SEHNR and CDR2 is FQNEAQ (reference sequence). CDR3 region: CASSFLPQVGETQYF. CDR3 DNA: TGTGCCAGCAGCTTCCTTCCACAGGTGGGAGAGACCCAGTACTTC.

The rearrangement joins TRBV6-6 to TRBJ2-3, with 7 bases matching TRBD2. The CDR3 has 16 residues. Germline lookup yields CDR1 MNHNY and CDR2 SVGAGI (reference sequence). After removal of 4 bases from V and 3 bases from J, the junction contained 10 bases not matched to a gene. CDR3 protein: CASSSTSGLLTDTQYF. CDR3 coding DNA: TGTGCCAGCAGTTCCACCTCGGGACTACTGACAGATACGCAGTATTTT.

This clone was observed a single time. V is TRBV9 and J is TRBJ2-4; tentatively, D is TRBD2 (5 bases). Germline V gives CDR1 SGDLS, CDR2 YYNGEE. V was pared by 4 bases and J by 0 bases, with 14 bases between. There are 16 residues in the CDR3. The CDR3 here is CASSFDPGVAKNIQYF. Written as DNA, the CDR3 is TGTGCCAGCAGCTTTGACCCCGGGGTAGCCAAAAACATTCAGTACTTC.

The V call is TRBV24-1, the J call TRBJ2-1, with 9 bases lining up with TRBD2. Trimming removed 0 bases from V and 9 bases from J; junction bases left unmatched: 5. This CDR3 comprises 15 residues. Germline V lookup: CDR1 KGHDR, CDR2 SFDVKD. In nucleotides, the CDR3 is TGTGCCACCAGTGATTTGACGCGGGGGGGCTTTGAGCAGTTCTTC. It specifies CATSDLTRGGFEQFF.